The sequence of this TCR beta chain was determined in a study of CD8 T cells in Susac syndrome. Study-wide results and caveats: The authors acknowledged that the study's TCR sequencing and HLA analysis involved relatively few individuals.

Roughly 0.45 to 1 ug RNA was reverse transcribed with random hexamers. By means of immunoSEQ multiplex PCR, TCR beta CDR3 spanning 54 Vbeta and 13 Jbeta underwent amplification. TCRdb itself ran the immunoSEQ multiplex PCR reads through MiXCR, one entry per CDR3 protein. The table lists about 440,000 distinct CDR3 sequences, approximately 85% of them singletons. CD8+ and CD4+ T cells from blood underwent TCR beta sequencing. The CDR3 is 16 amino acids. Trimming pared 1 base from V and 1 base from J, leaving 12 bases between. CDR1 and CDR2 from the germline V gene are SGHVS and FNYEAQ. On this clonotype itself: Its antigen is as yet unknown.

The receptor was derived from a human donor with multiple sclerosis. The chain has TRBV7-6 and TRBJ2-3; the D gene is possibly TRBD1 (5 bases). Sequencing was carried out using CD8+ T cells from PBMCs. CDR3 region: CASSLGAGQGTDTQYF. CDR3 sequence (DNA): TGTGCCAGCAGCTTAGGGGCAGGGCAGGGCACAGATACGCAGTATTTT.